This TCR beta chain emerged from a study of control samples from healthy donors and cancer patients. Germline V lookup: CDR1 SGHNT, CDR2 YENEEA. V was cut by 3 bases and J by 0 bases, with 21 bases left in between. This CDR3 spans 19 amino acids. Measured with immunoSEQ multiplex PCR; TCRdb has only the in-frame clones, and not every one. The sample includes 20,000 to 25,000 clones, around 80% of them seen just once. This TCR was sampled from a man between 60 and 75 years old with colorectal cancer. The sequenced sample consisted of PBMCs. The chain uses TRBV11-3 and TRBJ1-3; D unresolved. The CDR3 here is CASSFGTTTICHSGNTIYF. The CDR3, as DNA: TGTGCCAGCAGCTTTGGCACAACCACTATTTGTCACTCTGGAAACACCATATATTTT.